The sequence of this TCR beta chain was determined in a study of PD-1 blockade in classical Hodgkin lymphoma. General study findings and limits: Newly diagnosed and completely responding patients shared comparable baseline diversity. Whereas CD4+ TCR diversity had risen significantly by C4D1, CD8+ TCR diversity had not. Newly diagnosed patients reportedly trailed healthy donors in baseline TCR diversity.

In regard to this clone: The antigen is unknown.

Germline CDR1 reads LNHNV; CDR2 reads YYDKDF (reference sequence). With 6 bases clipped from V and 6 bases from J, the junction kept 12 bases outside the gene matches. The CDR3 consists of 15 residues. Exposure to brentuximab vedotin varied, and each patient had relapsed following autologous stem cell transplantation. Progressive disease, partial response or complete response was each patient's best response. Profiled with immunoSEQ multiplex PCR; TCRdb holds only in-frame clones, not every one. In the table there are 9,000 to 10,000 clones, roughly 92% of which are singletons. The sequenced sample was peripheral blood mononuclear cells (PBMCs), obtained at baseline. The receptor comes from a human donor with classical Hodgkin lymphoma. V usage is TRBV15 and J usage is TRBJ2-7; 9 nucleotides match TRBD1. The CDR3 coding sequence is TGTGCCACCAGTAAACCGGGACAGGGCGCACTCGAGCAGTACTTC. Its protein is CATSKPGQGALEQYF.